This record looks at one TCR beta chain sequence and its context. The data were obtained in a study of PD-L1 blockade in urothelial cancer. Produced via immunoSEQ multiplex PCR; TCRdb's table is partial and in-frame only. The sample has around 40,000 clones, about 86% seen once; the top ten hold over 20%. The time point is: peripheral blood 6 weeks after treatment start. The sample was PBMCs, taken around atezolizumab (anti-PD-L1) treatment. The source of this sequence is a man aged 55 to 70 with urothelial cancer.

In DNA form, the CDR3 reads TGTGCCAGCCAGACAGGGGGAGAAAACATTCAGTACTTC. Translating gives CASQTGGENIQYF. The genes are TRBV25-1 and TRBJ2-4, with TRBD1 identical over 9 bases. This CDR3 has 13 residues. J was trimmed by 5 bases and V by 8 bases; bases with no gene match: 4. CDR1 MGHDK and CDR2 SYGVNS come from the germline V gene. The variable domain in full, completed from reference TRBV25-1 and TRBJ2-4, reads EADIYQTPRYLVIGTGKKITLECSQTMGHDKMYWYQQDPGMELHLIHYSYGVNSTEKGDLSSESTVSRIRTEHFPLTLESARPSHTSQYLCASQTGGENIQYFGAGTRLSVL.